The sequence of this T cell receptor beta chain was determined in a study of blood T cell repertoires in COVID-19. In the authors' methods: Researchers report that nucleated cell counts were estimated from reference gene primer amplification. Repertoires were generated with immunoSEQ multiplex PCR, while TCRdb's copy carries only in-frame clones and drops some. The V and J calls and clone size were taken over from that table, and D and trimming were inferred from the DNA. The sample shows a few hundred thousand clones, approximately 88% of them seen only once. Germline V lookup: CDR1 MNHEY, CDR2 SVGEGT. V lost 5 bases to trimming and J lost 5 bases, with 12 bases between them. The CDR3 is 14 amino acids.

This chain connects TRBV6-2 or TRBV6-3 to TRBJ2-2; D may be TRBD1 (6 bases). The sequencing input was peripheral blood. The receptor was derived from a woman between 25 and 40 years old with COVID-19, enrolled during active disease. CDR3 DNA: TGTGCCAGCAGTACTTACAGGGAAACCGGGGAGCTGTTTTTT. Protein sequence: CASSTYRETGELFF.